The 12 T cell receptor beta chains below come from one sample, sequenced in a study of T cells in localized non-small cell lung cancer. Data came from immunoSEQ multiplex PCR; TCRdb stores just in-frame clones and leaves some out. The sample consists of over 30,000 clones, 88% of them appearing once. The sequenced sample was peripheral blood, obtained before any cancer treatment. Receptors originate from a woman aged 35 to 70 with stage I lung adenocarcinoma.

This clone was picked up a small number of times. The chain joins TRBV6-4 to TRBJ1-4; 8 bases line up with TRBD1. The CDR3 is 16 amino acids. The V gene's germline CDR1 is MRHNA and CDR2 SNTAGT. V was clipped by 7 bases and J by 10 bases; unmatched bases: 17. In DNA form, the CDR3 reads TGTGCCAGCACAAGGGACAGGCCCCTCCATTCGGGAAAACTGTTTTTT. It encodes CASTRDRPLHSGKLFF.

The chain recombines TRBV6-6 with TRBJ1-1, with D uncertain. The V gene's germline CDR1 is MNHNY and CDR2 SVGAGI (reference sequence). V lost 2 bases to trimming and J lost 0 bases, with 10 bases between them. CDR3 size: 15 residues. CDR3 nucleotide sequence: TGTGCCAGCAGTTACGGGCCAGACCTGAACACTGAAGCTTTCTTT. Amino acids: CASSYGPDLNTEAFF.

The chain carries TRBV23-1 and TRBJ2-7; no reliable D call. TRBV23-1 is classed as an ORF, of uncertain function. The V end lost 0 bases, the J end lost 9 bases, and 3 bases lay between the germline ends. The CDR3 sequence is 10 residues long. The CDR3 protein is CASSQSWQYF. The CDR3 coding sequence is TGCGCCAGCAGTCAATCGTGGCAGTACTTC.

Regarding this clone: Mismatch with germline at one junction end may stem from a read error. V is TRBV11-3 and J is TRBJ2-6; the match to TRBD1 covers 8 bases. The CDR3 length is 14 residues. Germline CDR1 reads SGHNT; CDR2 reads YENEEA. The CDR3 loop reads CASNLDGAQGALTF. DNA of the CDR3: TGTGCCAGCAACTTAGATGGGGCCCAGGGGGCCCTGACTTTC.

In this sample, this clone turned up once. The V gene is TRBV5-1, the J gene TRBJ1-1; TRBD1 is a possible D gene (6 bases). The CDR3 consists of 14 residues. Germline assignment: CDR1 SGHRS and CDR2 YFSETQ. Trimming removed 7 bases at V and 3 bases at J, with 16 bases between. The CDR3: CASSDQGGDTEAFF. The CDR3 DNA reads as TGCGCCAGCTCAGACCAAGGGGGGGACACTGAAGCTTTCTTT.

The gene calls are TRBV11-2 and TRBJ2-5; the D call may be TRBD1 or TRBD2 (6 bases each). The CDR3 is made up of 14 amino acids. V lost 1 base and J lost 1, with 7 bases in between. Germline CDR1 is SGHAT and CDR2 is FQNNGV. The CDR3 protein is CASSLGGAQETQYF. In DNA, the CDR3 is TGTGCCAGCAGCTTAGGGGGGGCCCAAGAGACCCAGTACTTC. Based on the CDR3 plus reference TRBV11-2 and TRBJ2-5, the full variable domain is EAGVAQSPRYKIIEKRQSVAFWCNPISGHATLYWYQQILGQGPKLLIQFQNNGVVDDSQLPKDRFSAERLKGVDSTLKIQPAKLEDSAVYLCASSLGGAQETQYFGPGTRLLVL.

The genes are TRBV19 and TRBJ2-7, with 12 bases fitting TRBD1. The CDR3 spans 15 residues. The V segment lost 5 bases and the J segment 3 bases; nucleotides outside the gene matches: 5. Germline V gene data show CDR1 as LNHDA and CDR2 as SQIVND (reference sequence). The CDR3 DNA follows: TGTGCCAGTAGTGGAGGGACAGGGGGCTTCTACGAGCAGTACTTC. This gives the protein CASSGGTGGFYEQYF.

The rearrangement uses TRBV14 and TRBJ2-2, with a possible D match to TRBD1 (6 bases). The length of the CDR3 is 16 residues. V was trimmed by 4 bases and J by 0 bases, leaving 12 bases between them. Germline-derived CDR1 and CDR2 are SGHDN and FVKESK. The CDR3 DNA reads as TGTGCCAGCAGCCCTCTCCAGGGGCCGAACACCGGGGAGCTGTTTTTT. Translation: CASSPLQGPNTGELFF.

The chain has TRBV5-1 and TRBJ1-1, with TRBD1 matching 7 bases. This CDR3 has 15 residues. Germline CDR1 reads SGHRS; CDR2 reads YFSETQ. J lost 5 bases, V lost 5 bases, and 12 bases had no gene match. The CDR3 loop is CASSTGTVLKTEAFF. The CDR3 bases are TGCGCCAGCAGTACCGGGACAGTCCTCAAGACTGAAGCTTTCTTT.

The J gene is TRBJ2-1, the V gene TRBV11-2; 12 bases match TRBD2. J gave up 10 bases and V 2 bases, and 12 bases lay outside the gene matches. This CDR3 is built from 17 residues. The germline gives CDR1 SGHAT, CDR2 FQNNGV. The CDR3 region has the DNA TGTGCCAGCAGCTTACGTCGGACTAGCGGGACATGGGAGGAGCAGTTCTTC. Its translation is CASSLRRTSGTWEEQFF.

This chain links TRBV7-9 with TRBJ1-1; D perhaps matches TRBD1 (6 bases). There are 15 residues in the CDR3. V lost 3 bases, J lost 0 bases, and 11 bases lay in between. The germline V gene has CDR1 SEHNR and CDR2 FQNEAQ (reference sequence). DNA for the CDR3: TGTGCCAGCAGCTTCAGGGCAGGGGTGAACACTGAAGCTTTCTTT. Amino acid sequence: CASSFRAGVNTEAFF.

This clone is medium-sized (0.01 to 0.1%). The chain employs TRBV6-5 and TRBJ2-7; D gene unclear. The germline CDR1 and CDR2 sequences are MNHEY and SVGAGI. V dropped 3 bases and J dropped 3 bases, with 12 bases sitting between them. CDR3 size: 14 residues. CDR3 sequence: CASSYSSPGYEQYF. CDR3 DNA sequence: TGTGCCAGCAGTTATTCTAGTCCGGGCTACGAGCAGTACTTC.